The next 14 T cell receptor beta chains were all read from a single sample in a study of blood T cell repertoires in COVID-19. Method: immunoSEQ multiplex PCR; TCRdb's copy keeps in-frame clones and lacks some. The table has roughly 130,000 clones, about 80% seen once. The sample taken for sequencing was peripheral blood. These receptors all stem from a woman in her fifties or sixties with acute or convalescent COVID-19.

V usage is TRBV5-5 and J usage is TRBJ1-4; D is uncertain. From germline, CDR1 is SGHKS and CDR2 YYEKEE (reference sequence). Trimming cost V 3 bases and J 9 bases, with 9 bases left between them. The CDR3 length is 12 residues. CDR3 coding DNA: TGTGCCAGCAGCTCTCGCGAACAAAAACTGTTTTTT. Protein: CASSSREQKLFF. Together with reference TRBV5-5 and TRBJ1-4, the CDR3 gives the full variable domain: DAGVTQSPTHLIKTRGQQVTLRCSPISGHKSVSWYQQVLGQGPQFIFQYYEKEERGRGNFPDRFSARQFPNYSSELNVNALLLGDSALYLCASSSREQKLFFGSGTQLSVL.

In this sample, this clone turned up once. This chain joins TRBV5-5 and TRBJ2-3, with a possible D match to TRBD2 (5 bases). V was clipped by 7 bases and J by 0 bases, with 18 bases between them. The CDR3 covers 16 residues. Germline CDR1 reads SGHKS; CDR2 reads YYEKEE (reference sequence). The CDR3, as DNA: TGTGCCAGCGTTAGCGCAGTGGCGGGTAGCACAGATACGCAGTATTTT. Protein: CASVSAVAGSTDTQYF. Using reference TRBV5-5 and TRBJ2-3 for the parts outside the CDR3, the full variable domain is DAGVTQSPTHLIKTRGQQVTLRCSPISGHKSVSWYQQVLGQGPQFIFQYYEKEERGRGNFPDRFSARQFPNYSSELNVNALLLGDSALYLCASVSAVAGSTDTQYFGPGTRLTVL.

The gene calls are TRBV27 and TRBJ2-7; D might be TRBD1 (5 bases). CDR3 length: 14 amino acids. The ends were cut back, 4 bases at V and 0 bases at J, with 10 bases in the middle. Germline values: CDR1 MNHEY, CDR2 SMNVEV (reference sequence). This CDR3 is CASSYRGLSYEQYF. The CDR3, as DNA: TGTGCCAGCAGTTATAGGGGCCTCTCCTACGAGCAGTACTTC.

V is TRBV10-3 and J is TRBJ1-3; possible D gene TRBD1, 5 bases. The V and J ends lost 5 bases and 9 bases respectively, with 17 bases between them. The CDR3 is made up of 14 amino acids. The germline V gene encodes CDR1 ENHRY and CDR2 SYGVKD. Here the CDR3 reads CAISFDGGLSTIYF. The CDR3 DNA follows: TGTGCCATCAGTTTTGATGGGGGACTCAGCACCATATATTTT.

The chain recombines TRBV11-3 with TRBJ2-1; 9 bases line up with TRBD2. V lost 5 bases to trimming and J lost 6 bases; unmatched junction nucleotides: 8. This CDR3 region has 15 residues. CDR1 and CDR2 from the germline V gene are SGHNT and YENEEA. The CDR3 reads CASSDGTSPGNEQFF. The DNA for the CDR3 is TGTGCCAGCAGCGATGGGACTAGCCCGGGCAATGAGCAGTTCTTC.

The V and J genes are TRBV5-5 and TRBJ1-3, with D possibly TRBD1 on 6 matching bases. CDR3 size: 13 residues. Germline CDR1 SGHKS, CDR2 YYEKEE (reference sequence). Trimming took 0 bases from V and 9 from J, leaving 10 bases between them. The CDR3 protein is CASSLAGESTIYF. In nucleotides, the CDR3 is TGTGCCAGCAGCTTGGCAGGGGAGAGCACCATATATTTT.

This chain uses TRBV13 with TRBJ1-6; D unclear. From germline, CDR1 is PRHDT and CDR2 FYEKMQ (reference sequence). V was clipped by 0 bases and J by 7 bases, with 7 bases between them. This CDR3 has 14 amino acids. DNA for the CDR3: TGTGCCAGCAGCTTAGGACGAGCAAATTCACCCCTCCACTTT. Protein product: CASSLGRANSPLHF.

This chain links TRBV6-5 with TRBJ1-4; TRBD1 is a possible D gene (5 bases). V was pared by 8 bases and J by 7 bases, with 14 bases between. Germline V CDR1 and CDR2: MNHEY, SVGAGI. CDR3 size: 13 residues. The CDR3 DNA reads as TGTGCCAGCTGCTCAGGGCGGGGTGAAAAACTGTTTTTT. Protein product: CASCSGRGEKLFF.

The chain links TRBV29-1 to TRBJ1-3; TRBD1 matches at 7 bases. This CDR3 contains 12 residues. Germline CDR1 is SQVTM and CDR2 is ANQGSEA. CDR3 loop: CAAGGSGNTIYF. In DNA form, the CDR3 reads TGCGCGGCAGGGGGATCTGGAAACACCATATATTTT.

This clone has a handful of counts. V gene TRBV11-1 combines with J gene TRBJ2-1; TRBD2 matches 7 bases. J was trimmed by 0 bases and V by 5 bases; bases with no gene match: 7. Germline values: CDR1 SGHAT, CDR2 FQDESV (reference sequence). The CDR3 runs 16 residues. CDR3 DNA sequence: TGTGCCAGCAGCCTGCTGCCTAGCGGCTCCTACAATGAGCAGTTCTTC. Amino acid sequence: CASSLLPSGSYNEQFF.

J is TRBJ1-1 and V is TRBV7-9, with 8 bases identical to TRBD1. V was pared by 4 bases and J by 0 bases, with 4 bases of the junction left unmatched. This CDR3 region has 15 residues. Looked up from germline, CDR1 is SEHNR and CDR2 is FQNEAQ (reference sequence). The DNA of the CDR3 is TGTGCCAGCAGCTCAGGACAGGGCGTGAACACTGAAGCTTTCTTT. As protein: CASSSGQGVNTEAFF.

The rearrangement joins TRBV7-9 to TRBJ1-1; possible D gene TRBD1, 5 bases. Trimming cost V 5 bases and J 2 bases, with 15 bases left between them. This CDR3 is built from 15 residues. Germline values: CDR1 SEHNR, CDR2 FQNEAQ (reference sequence). CDR3: CASSPRGLINTEAFF. CDR3 DNA sequence: TGTGCCAGCAGCCCTCGGGGACTCATCAACACTGAAGCTTTCTTT.

V usage is TRBV27 and J usage is TRBJ1-5; D is perhaps TRBD1 (5 bases). The CDR3 has 15 residues. Germline V gives CDR1 MNHEY, CDR2 SMNVEV (reference sequence). V was clipped by 0 bases and J by 6 bases, with 12 bases between them. The CDR3 is CASSLSGGGGQPQHF. As DNA, the CDR3 is TGTGCCAGCAGTTTATCGGGGGGAGGAGGTCAGCCCCAGCATTTT.

The chain is built from TRBV2 and TRBJ1-6; 11 nucleotides agree with TRBD1. Trimming cost V 7 bases and J 9 bases; bases outside gene matches: 5. The CDR3 is 14 residues long. Germline V CDR1 and CDR2: SNHLY, FYNNEI. This CDR3 reads CASTGTGGFSPLHF. CDR3 DNA: TGTGCCAGCACAGGGACAGGGGGATTTTCACCCCTCCACTTT.